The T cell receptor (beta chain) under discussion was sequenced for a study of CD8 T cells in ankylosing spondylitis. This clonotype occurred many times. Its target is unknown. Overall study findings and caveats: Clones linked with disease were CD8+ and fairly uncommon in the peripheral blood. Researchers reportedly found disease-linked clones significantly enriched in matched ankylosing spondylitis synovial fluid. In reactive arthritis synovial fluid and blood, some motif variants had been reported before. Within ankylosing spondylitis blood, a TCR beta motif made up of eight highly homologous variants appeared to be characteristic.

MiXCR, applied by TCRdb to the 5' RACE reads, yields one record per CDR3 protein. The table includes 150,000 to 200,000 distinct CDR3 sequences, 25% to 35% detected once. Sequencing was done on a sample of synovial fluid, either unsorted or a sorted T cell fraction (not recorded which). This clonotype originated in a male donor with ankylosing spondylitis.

This CDR3 is CSASLSGGRSGNEQFF. The CDR3 nucleotides read TGCAGTGCTAGTCTCAGCGGGGGGCGGTCGGGAAATGAGCAGTTCTTC. This chain joins TRBV20-1 and TRBJ2-1; 9 bases align to TRBD2. The germline CDR1 and CDR2 sequences are DFQATT and SNEGSKA (reference sequence). The V and J ends lost 3 bases and 7 bases, in that order; junction bases with no gene match: 13. This CDR3 contains 16 residues.